The clone carrying this T cell receptor (beta chain) was counted many times. Its cognate antigen is unknown. Quantitative molecular-barcoded 5'-RACE generated the TCR beta libraries. TCRdb recomputed calls from the 5' RACE reads with MiXCR, one row per CDR3 protein. The sample gives more than 500,000 distinct CDR3 sequences, approximately 5.3% of which show up once; roughly 3.5% is in the top ten. This sample is drawn from a study of CD8 T cells in ankylosing spondylitis. General observations from the study: Disease-linked clones bore a CD8+ phenotype, appearing relatively rarely in peripheral blood. According to the report, clones linked to the disease were significantly enriched in matched synovial fluid samples taken from ankylosing spondylitis patients. A subset of motif variants has previously been described in the synovial fluid and blood of reactive arthritis. What seemed typical of ankylosing spondylitis blood was a TCR beta motif built from several highly homologous variants.

This CDR3 has 15 residues. Germline loops: CDR1 SEHNR, CDR2 FQNEAQ (reference sequence). J was trimmed by 3 bases and V by 6 bases; bases with no gene match: 6. The chain employs TRBV7-9 and TRBJ2-1; 9 nucleotides agree with TRBD2. This clonotype was sampled from a male donor with ankylosing spondylitis. Sample: blood, either unsorted or a sorted T cell fraction (not recorded which). The CDR3 region has the DNA TGTGCCAGCAGTCCAATAGCGGGAGTCTACAATGAGCAGTTCTTC. Its protein is CASSPIAGVYNEQFF.